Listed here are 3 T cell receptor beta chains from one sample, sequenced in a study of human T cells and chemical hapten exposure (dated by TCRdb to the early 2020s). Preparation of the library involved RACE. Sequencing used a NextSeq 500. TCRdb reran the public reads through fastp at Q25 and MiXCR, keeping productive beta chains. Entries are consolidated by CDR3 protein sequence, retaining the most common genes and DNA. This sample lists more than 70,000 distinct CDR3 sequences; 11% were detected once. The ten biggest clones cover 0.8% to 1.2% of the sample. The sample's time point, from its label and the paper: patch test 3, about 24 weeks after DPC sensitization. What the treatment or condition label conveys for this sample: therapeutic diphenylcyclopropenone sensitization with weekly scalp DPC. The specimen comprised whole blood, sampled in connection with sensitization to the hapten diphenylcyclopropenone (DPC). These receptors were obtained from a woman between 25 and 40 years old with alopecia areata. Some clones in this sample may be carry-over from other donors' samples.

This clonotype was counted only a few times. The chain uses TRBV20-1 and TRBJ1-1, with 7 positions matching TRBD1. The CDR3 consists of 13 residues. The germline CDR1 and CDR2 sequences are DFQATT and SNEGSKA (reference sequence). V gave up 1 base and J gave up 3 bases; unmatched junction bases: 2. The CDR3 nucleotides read TGCAGTGCTAGAGGCGGGACAGACACTGAAGCTTTCTTT. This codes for CSARGGTDTEAFF.

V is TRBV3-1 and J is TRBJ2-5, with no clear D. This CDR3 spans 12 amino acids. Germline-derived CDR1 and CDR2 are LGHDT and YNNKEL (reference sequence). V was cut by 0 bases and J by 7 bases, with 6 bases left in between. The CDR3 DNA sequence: TGTGCCAGCAGCCAAGATTATGGGACCCAGTACTTC. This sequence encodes CASSQDYGTQYF.

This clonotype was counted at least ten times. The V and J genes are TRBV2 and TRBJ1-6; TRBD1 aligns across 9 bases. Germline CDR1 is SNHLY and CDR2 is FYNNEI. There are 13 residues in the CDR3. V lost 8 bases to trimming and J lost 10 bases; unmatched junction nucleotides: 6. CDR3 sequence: CASGGQGSSPLHF. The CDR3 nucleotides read TGTGCCAGCGGGGGACAGGGAAGCTCACCCCTCCACTTT.